This T cell receptor beta chain was sequenced during a study of shared clonotypes between healthy human individuals. This clone came up once. CD45RO-negative CD8 cells positively selected for CCR7 made up the naive population, which excluded terminally differentiated effector memory CD45RA+ cells. Libraries were prepared by immunoSEQ multiplex PCR; TCRdb keeps only in-frame clonotypes and omits some of them. The sample records about 820,000 clones, about 91% being singletons. Per germline, CDR1 MNHNS and CDR2 SASEGT. Trimming removed 5 bases at V and 3 bases at J, with 14 bases between. This CDR3 region has 14 residues.

Input material: naive CD8+ T cells sorted from blood. This clonotype was obtained from a man aged 30-40 years in good health. This chain joins TRBV6-1 and TRBJ2-7, with a tentative D call TRBD1 (6 bases). The CDR3 loop reads CASSPTGQDYEQYF. The CDR3 DNA reads TGTGCCAGCAGTCCGACAGGCCAAGACTACGAGCAGTACTTC.